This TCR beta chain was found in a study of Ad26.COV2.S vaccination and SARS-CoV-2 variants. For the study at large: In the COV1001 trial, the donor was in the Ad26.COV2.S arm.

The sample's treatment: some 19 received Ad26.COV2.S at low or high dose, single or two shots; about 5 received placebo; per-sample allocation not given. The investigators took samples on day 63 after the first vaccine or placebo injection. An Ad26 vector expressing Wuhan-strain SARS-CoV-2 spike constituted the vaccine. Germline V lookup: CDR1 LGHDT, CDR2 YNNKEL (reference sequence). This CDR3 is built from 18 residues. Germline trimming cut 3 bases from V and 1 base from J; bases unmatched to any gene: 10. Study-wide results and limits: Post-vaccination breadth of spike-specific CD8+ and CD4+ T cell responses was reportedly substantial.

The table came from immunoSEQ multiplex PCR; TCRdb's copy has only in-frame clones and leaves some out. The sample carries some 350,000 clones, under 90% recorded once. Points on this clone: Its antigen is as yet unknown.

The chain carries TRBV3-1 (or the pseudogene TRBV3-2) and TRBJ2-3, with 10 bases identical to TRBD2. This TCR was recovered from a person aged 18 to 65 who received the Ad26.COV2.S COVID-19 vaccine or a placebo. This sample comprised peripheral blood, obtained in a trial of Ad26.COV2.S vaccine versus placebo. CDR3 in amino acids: CASSQLSGRAVGTDTQYF. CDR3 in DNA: TGTGCCAGCAGCCAGCTAAGCGGGAGGGCGGTCGGCACAGATACGCAGTATTTT.